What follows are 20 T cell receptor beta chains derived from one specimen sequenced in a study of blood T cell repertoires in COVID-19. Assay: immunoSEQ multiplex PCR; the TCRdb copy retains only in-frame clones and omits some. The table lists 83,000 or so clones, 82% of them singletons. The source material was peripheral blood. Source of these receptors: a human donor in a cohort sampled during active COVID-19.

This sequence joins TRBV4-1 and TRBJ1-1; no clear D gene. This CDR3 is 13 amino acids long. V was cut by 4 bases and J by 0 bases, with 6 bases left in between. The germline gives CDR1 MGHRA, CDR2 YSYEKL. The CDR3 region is CASSPTMNTEAFF. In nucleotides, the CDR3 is TGCGCCAGCAGCCCGACAATGAACACTGAAGCTTTCTTT.

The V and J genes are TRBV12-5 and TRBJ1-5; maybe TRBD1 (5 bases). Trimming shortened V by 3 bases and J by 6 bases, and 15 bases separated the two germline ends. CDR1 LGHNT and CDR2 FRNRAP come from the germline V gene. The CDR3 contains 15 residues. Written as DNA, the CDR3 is TGTGCTAGTGGTTTTGGGGGGGGGATGAGTCAGCCCCAGCATTTT. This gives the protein CASGFGGGMSQPQHF.

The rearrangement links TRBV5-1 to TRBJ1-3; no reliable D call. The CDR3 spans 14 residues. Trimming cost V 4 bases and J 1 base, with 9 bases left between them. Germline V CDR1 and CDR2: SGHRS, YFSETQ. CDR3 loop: CASSQPGSGNTIYF. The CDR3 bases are TGCGCCAGCAGCCAACCAGGTTCTGGAAACACCATATATTTT.

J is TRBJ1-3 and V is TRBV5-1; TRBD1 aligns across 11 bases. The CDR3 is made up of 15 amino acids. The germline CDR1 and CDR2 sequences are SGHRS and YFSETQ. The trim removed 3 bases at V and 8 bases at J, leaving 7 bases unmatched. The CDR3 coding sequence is TGCGCCAGCAGCTCCCCCGGACAGGGGGCTGACACCATATATTTT. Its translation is CASSSPGQGADTIYF.

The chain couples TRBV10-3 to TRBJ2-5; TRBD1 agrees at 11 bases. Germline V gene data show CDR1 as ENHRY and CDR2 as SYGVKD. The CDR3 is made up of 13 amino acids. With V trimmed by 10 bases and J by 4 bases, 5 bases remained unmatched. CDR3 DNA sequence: TGTGCCACGGGGACAGGGGGAGGAGAGACCCAGTACTTC. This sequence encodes CATGTGGGETQYF.

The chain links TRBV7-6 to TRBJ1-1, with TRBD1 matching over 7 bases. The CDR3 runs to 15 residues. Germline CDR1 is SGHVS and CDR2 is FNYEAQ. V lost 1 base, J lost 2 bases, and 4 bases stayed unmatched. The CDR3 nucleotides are TGTGCCAGCAGCTTAGTGGCAGGGGGTAACACTGAAGCTTTCTTT. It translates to CASSLVAGGNTEAFF.

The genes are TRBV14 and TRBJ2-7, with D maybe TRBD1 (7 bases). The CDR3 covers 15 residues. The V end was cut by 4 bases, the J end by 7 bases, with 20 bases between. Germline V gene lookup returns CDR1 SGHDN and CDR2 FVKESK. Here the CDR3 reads CASSPGDSPTEEQYF. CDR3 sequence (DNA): TGTGCCAGCAGCCCGGGGGACAGTCCCACGGAGGAGCAGTACTTC.

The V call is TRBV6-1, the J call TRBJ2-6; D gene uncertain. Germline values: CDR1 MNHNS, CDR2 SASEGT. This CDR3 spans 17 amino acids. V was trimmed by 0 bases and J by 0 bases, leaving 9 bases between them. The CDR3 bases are TGTGCCAGCAGTGAAGCGCTTCGGAGCTCTGGGGCCAACGTCCTGACTTTC. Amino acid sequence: CASSEALRSSGANVLTF.

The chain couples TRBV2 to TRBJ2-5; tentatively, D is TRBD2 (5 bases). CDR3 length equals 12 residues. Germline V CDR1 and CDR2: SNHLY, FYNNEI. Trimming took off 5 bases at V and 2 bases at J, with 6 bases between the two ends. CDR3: CASSTGQETQYF. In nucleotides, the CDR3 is TGTGCCAGCAGTACGGGGCAAGAGACCCAGTACTTC. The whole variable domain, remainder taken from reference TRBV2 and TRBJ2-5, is EPEVTQTPSHQVTQMGQEVILRCVPISNHLYFYWYRQILGQKVEFLVSFYNNEISEKSEIFDDQFSVERPDGSNFTLKIRSTKLEDSAMYFCASSTGQETQYFGPGTRLLVL.

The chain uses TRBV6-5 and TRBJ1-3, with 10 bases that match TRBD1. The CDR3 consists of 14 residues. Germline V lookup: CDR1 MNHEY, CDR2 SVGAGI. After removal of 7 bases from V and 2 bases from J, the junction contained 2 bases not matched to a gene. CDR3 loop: CASKTGGTGNTIYF. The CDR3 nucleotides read TGTGCCAGCAAGACAGGGGGCACTGGAAACACCATATATTTT.

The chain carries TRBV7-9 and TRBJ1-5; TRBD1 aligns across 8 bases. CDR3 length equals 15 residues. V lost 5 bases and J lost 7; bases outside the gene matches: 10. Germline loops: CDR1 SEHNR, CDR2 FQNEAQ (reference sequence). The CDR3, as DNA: TGTGCCAGCAGCCGAACAGGGGGGGGTCGGCAGCCCCAGCATTTT. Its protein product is CASSRTGGGRQPQHF.

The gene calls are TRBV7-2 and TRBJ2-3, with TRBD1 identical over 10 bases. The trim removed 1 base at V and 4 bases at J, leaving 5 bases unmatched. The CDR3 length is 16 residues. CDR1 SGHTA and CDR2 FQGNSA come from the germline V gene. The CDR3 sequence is CASSLVGTGVPDTQYF. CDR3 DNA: TGTGCCAGCAGCTTAGTGGGGACAGGGGTTCCAGATACGCAGTATTTT.

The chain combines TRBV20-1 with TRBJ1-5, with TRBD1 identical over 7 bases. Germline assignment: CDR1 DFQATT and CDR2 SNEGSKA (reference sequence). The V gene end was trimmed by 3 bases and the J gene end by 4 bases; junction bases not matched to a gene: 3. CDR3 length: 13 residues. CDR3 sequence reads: CSASGQVNQPQHF. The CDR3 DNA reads TGCAGTGCTAGTGGACAGGTTAATCAGCCCCAGCATTTT.

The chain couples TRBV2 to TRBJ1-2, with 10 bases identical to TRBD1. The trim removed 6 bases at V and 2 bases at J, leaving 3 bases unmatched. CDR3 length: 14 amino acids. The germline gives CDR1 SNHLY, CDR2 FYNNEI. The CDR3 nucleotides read TGTGCCAGCAGCCTGGACAGGGGGAACTATGGCTACACCTTC. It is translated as CASSLDRGNYGYTF.

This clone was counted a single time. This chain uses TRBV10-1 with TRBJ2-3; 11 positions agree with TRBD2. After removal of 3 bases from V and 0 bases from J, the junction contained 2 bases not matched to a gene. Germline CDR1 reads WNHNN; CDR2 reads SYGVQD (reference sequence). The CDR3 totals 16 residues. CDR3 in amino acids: CASSDLAGGSTDTQYF. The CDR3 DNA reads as TGCGCCAGCAGTGACCTAGCGGGGGGCAGCACAGATACGCAGTATTTT.

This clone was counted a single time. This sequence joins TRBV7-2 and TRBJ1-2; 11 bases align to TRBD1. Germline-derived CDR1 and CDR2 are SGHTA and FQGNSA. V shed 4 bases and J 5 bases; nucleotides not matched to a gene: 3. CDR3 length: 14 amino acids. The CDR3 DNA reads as TGTGCCAGCAGCTCGGACAGGGGGCCGTATGGCTACACCTTC. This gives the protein CASSSDRGPYGYTF.

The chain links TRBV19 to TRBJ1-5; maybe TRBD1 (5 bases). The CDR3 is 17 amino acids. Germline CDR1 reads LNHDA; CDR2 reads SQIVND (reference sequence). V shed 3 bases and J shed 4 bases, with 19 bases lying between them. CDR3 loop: CASSIWAGPTPNQPQHF. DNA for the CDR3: TGTGCCAGTAGTATTTGGGCAGGGCCCACTCCGAATCAGCCCCAGCATTTT.

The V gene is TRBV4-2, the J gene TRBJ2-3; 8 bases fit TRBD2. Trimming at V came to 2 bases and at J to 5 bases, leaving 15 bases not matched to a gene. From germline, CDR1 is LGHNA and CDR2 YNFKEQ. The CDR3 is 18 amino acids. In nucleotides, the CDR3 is TGTGCCAGCAGCCAAACACGGGGGGGGGTCAGTCACCAAGATACGCAGTATTTT. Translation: CASSQTRGGVSHQDTQYF.

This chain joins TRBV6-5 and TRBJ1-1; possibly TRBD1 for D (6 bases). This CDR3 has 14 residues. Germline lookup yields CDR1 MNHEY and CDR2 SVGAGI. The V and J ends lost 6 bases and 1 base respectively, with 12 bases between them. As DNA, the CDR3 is TGTGCCAGCAGGCTACAGGGTGGGAACACTGAAGCTTTCTTT. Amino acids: CASRLQGGNTEAFF.

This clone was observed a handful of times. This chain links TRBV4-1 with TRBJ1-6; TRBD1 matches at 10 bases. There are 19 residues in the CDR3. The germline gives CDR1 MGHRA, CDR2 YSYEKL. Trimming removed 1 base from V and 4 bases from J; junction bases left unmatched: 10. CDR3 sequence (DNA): TGCGCCAGCAGCCAAGGGGCTAGACAGGGGGCGCGGTATAATTCACCCCTCCACTTT. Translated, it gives CASSQGARQGARYNSPLHF.